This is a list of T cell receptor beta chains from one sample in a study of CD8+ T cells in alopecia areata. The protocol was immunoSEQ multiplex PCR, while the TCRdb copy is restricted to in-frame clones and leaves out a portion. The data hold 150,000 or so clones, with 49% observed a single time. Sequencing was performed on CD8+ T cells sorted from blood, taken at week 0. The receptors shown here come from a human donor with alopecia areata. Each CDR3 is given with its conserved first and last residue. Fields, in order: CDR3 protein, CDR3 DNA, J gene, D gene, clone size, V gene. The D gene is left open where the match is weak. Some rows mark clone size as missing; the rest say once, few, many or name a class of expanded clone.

cdr3_aa: CSVEAEGTGELFF; cdr3_nt: TGCAGCGTTGAGGCCGAGGGTACCGGGGAGCTGTTTTTT; j_call: TRBJ2-2; d_call: .; clone_size: .; v_call: TRBV29-1
cdr3_aa: CSVAPWGRATEAFF; cdr3_nt: TGCAGCGTTGCTCCCTGGGGGCGAGCCACTGAAGCTTTCTTT; j_call: TRBJ1-1; d_call: .; clone_size: .; v_call: TRBV29-1
cdr3_aa: CASSAMSGTGAGELFF; cdr3_nt: TGTGCCAGCAGTGCTATGTCCGGGACAGGGGCCGGGGAGCTGTTTTTT; j_call: TRBJ2-2; d_call: TRBD1; clone_size: few; v_call: TRBV6-4
cdr3_aa: CASDKSGLGGNTIYF; cdr3_nt: TGCGCCAGCGATAAATCAGGGTTAGGGGGAAACACCATATATTTT; j_call: TRBJ1-3; d_call: .; clone_size: .; v_call: TRBV23-1
cdr3_aa: CASSLAAHEQYF; cdr3_nt: TGTGCCAGCAGCTTAGCGGCCCACGAGCAGTACTTC; j_call: TRBJ2-7; d_call: .; clone_size: few; v_call: TRBV7-9
cdr3_aa: CSVLTGSSYEQYF; cdr3_nt: TGCAGCGTGTTAACCGGGAGCTCCTACGAGCAGTACTTC; j_call: TRBJ2-7; d_call: .; clone_size: few; v_call: TRBV29-1
cdr3_aa: CASSQLTGSTDTQYF; cdr3_nt: TGCGCCAGCAGCCAACTGACAGGATCCACAGATACGCAGTATTTT; j_call: TRBJ2-3; d_call: .; clone_size: .; v_call: TRBV4-3
cdr3_aa: CAWTLGGPRGYGYTF; cdr3_nt: TGTGCCTGGACCCTCGGCGGACCCAGGGGCTATGGCTACACCTTC; j_call: TRBJ1-2; d_call: .; clone_size: .; v_call: TRBV30
cdr3_aa: CASSQDPGTSSYEQYF; cdr3_nt: TGCGCCAGCAGCCAAGACCCAGGGACGAGCTCCTACGAGCAGTACTTC; j_call: TRBJ2-7; d_call: .; clone_size: .; v_call: TRBV4-3
cdr3_aa: CASSGRQGASYEQYF; cdr3_nt: TGTGCCAGCAGCGGTCGACAGGGGGCCTCCTACGAGCAGTACTTC; j_call: TRBJ2-7; d_call: TRBD1; clone_size: .; v_call: TRBV7-6
cdr3_aa: CASSGLAGATDTQYF; cdr3_nt: TGTGCCAGCAGTGGGTTAGCGGGGGCCACAGATACGCAGTATTTT; j_call: TRBJ2-3; d_call: TRBD2; clone_size: .; v_call: TRBV27
cdr3_aa: CAWKFNSGTEAFF; cdr3_nt: TGTGCCTGGAAATTTAATTCAGGCACTGAAGCTTTCTTT; j_call: TRBJ1-1; d_call: .; clone_size: few; v_call: TRBV30
cdr3_aa: CASKTGVYSGNTIYF; cdr3_nt: TGTGCCAGCAAGACAGGGGTATACTCTGGAAACACCATATATTTT; j_call: TRBJ1-3; d_call: TRBD1; clone_size: .; v_call: TRBV6-5
cdr3_aa: CAWSVGDYGYTF; cdr3_nt: TGTGCCTGGAGTGTTGGGGATTATGGCTACACCTTC; j_call: TRBJ1-2; d_call: .; clone_size: .; v_call: TRBV30
cdr3_aa: CSARRPFMTPSNQPQHF; cdr3_nt: TGCAGCGCCCGCCGACCCTTTATGACACCTAGCAATCAGCCCCAGCATTTT; j_call: TRBJ1-5; d_call: .; clone_size: few; v_call: TRBV29-1
cdr3_aa: CASSPGVNTEAFF; cdr3_nt: TGTGCCAGCAGTCCAGGGGTGAACACTGAAGCTTTCTTT; j_call: TRBJ1-1; d_call: .; clone_size: .; v_call: TRBV6-4
cdr3_aa: CASRKGVESYNEQFF; cdr3_nt: TGTGCCAGTAGAAAGGGGGTGGAGTCCTACAATGAGCAGTTCTTC; j_call: TRBJ2-1; d_call: .; clone_size: few; v_call: TRBV6-5
cdr3_aa: CAWSLEGGHEQYF; cdr3_nt: TGTGCCTGGAGTTTGGAAGGGGGCCACGAGCAGTACTTC; j_call: TRBJ2-7; d_call: TRBD1; clone_size: .; v_call: TRBV30
cdr3_aa: CSVVRDSSYEQYF; cdr3_nt: TGCAGCGTTGTACGGGACAGCTCCTACGAGCAGTACTTC; j_call: TRBJ2-7; d_call: TRBD1; clone_size: .; v_call: TRBV29-1
cdr3_aa: CASRLTGDSGANVLTF; cdr3_nt: TGTGCCAGCAGGCTAACAGGAGATTCTGGGGCCAACGTCCTGACTTTC; j_call: TRBJ2-6; d_call: .; clone_size: .; v_call: TRBV14
cdr3_aa: CASRLDSTDTQYF; cdr3_nt: TGTGCCAGCAGACTGGATAGCACAGATACGCAGTATTTT; j_call: TRBJ2-3; d_call: .; clone_size: .; v_call: TRBV7-3
cdr3_aa: CASEQGNTGELFF; cdr3_nt: TGTGCCAGCGAACAGGGAAACACCGGGGAGCTGTTTTTT; j_call: TRBJ2-2; d_call: .; clone_size: .; v_call: TRBV19
cdr3_aa: CASSQEQGFNEQFF; cdr3_nt: TGCGCCAGCAGCCAAGAACAGGGTTTCAATGAGCAGTTCTTC; j_call: TRBJ2-1; d_call: .; clone_size: .; v_call: TRBV4-1
cdr3_aa: CASSVRADGSNQPQHF; cdr3_nt: TGTGCCAGCAGTGTCCGGGCAGACGGTAGCAATCAGCCCCAGCATTTT; j_call: TRBJ1-5; d_call: .; clone_size: few; v_call: TRBV6-1
cdr3_aa: CSVEAMNTEAFF; cdr3_nt: TGCAGCGTTGAAGCCATGAACACTGAAGCTTTCTTT; j_call: TRBJ1-1; d_call: .; clone_size: .; v_call: TRBV29-1
cdr3_aa: CASTERQGADSPLHF; cdr3_nt: TGTGCCAGCACCGAAAGACAGGGGGCGGATTCACCCCTCCACTTT; j_call: TRBJ1-6; d_call: TRBD1; clone_size: .; v_call: TRBV27
cdr3_aa: CASQAGGWADTQYF; cdr3_nt: TGTGCCAGCCAAGCGGGCGGCTGGGCAGATACGCAGTATTTT; j_call: TRBJ2-3; d_call: .; clone_size: .; v_call: TRBV27
cdr3_aa: CASSQDSTEAFF; cdr3_nt: TGCGCCAGCAGCCAGGACAGCACTGAAGCTTTCTTT; j_call: TRBJ1-1; d_call: .; clone_size: .; v_call: TRBV5-1
cdr3_aa: CASSPQRYNQPQHF; cdr3_nt: TGTGCCAGCTCTCCTCAGCGGTACAATCAGCCCCAGCATTTT; j_call: TRBJ1-5; d_call: .; clone_size: few; v_call: TRBV18
cdr3_aa: CASSFVVSDTQYF; cdr3_nt: TGTGCCAGCAGCTTCGTGGTTTCAGATACGCAGTATTTT; j_call: TRBJ2-3; d_call: .; clone_size: .; v_call: TRBV11-1
cdr3_aa: CASSLARETQYF; cdr3_nt: TGCGCCAGCAGCTTAGCGAGGGAGACCCAGTACTTC; j_call: TRBJ2-5; d_call: .; clone_size: .; v_call: TRBV5-1
cdr3_aa: CASSQGQWREETQYF; cdr3_nt: TGTGCCAGCAGTCAGGGACAGTGGCGGGAAGAGACCCAGTACTTC; j_call: TRBJ2-5; d_call: TRBD1; clone_size: few; v_call: TRBV6-1
cdr3_aa: CASSQGGYEQYF; cdr3_nt: TGTGCCAGCAGCCAGGGGGGATACGAGCAGTACTTC; j_call: TRBJ2-7; d_call: .; clone_size: few; v_call: TRBV13
cdr3_aa: CASSLGVPEKLFF; cdr3_nt: TGTGCCAGCAGCTTGGGAGTGCCGGAAAAACTGTTTTTT; j_call: TRBJ1-4; d_call: .; clone_size: few; v_call: TRBV5-1
cdr3_aa: CAWSAGTGYEKLFF; cdr3_nt: TGTGCCTGGAGTGCTGGGACAGGGTATGAAAAACTGTTTTTT; j_call: TRBJ1-4; d_call: TRBD1; clone_size: .; v_call: TRBV30
cdr3_aa: CAWSVVAGAYEQYF; cdr3_nt: TGTGCCTGGAGTGTGGTAGCGGGGGCCTACGAGCAGTACTTC; j_call: TRBJ2-7; d_call: TRBD2; clone_size: .; v_call: TRBV30
cdr3_aa: CASSQDTINQPQHF; cdr3_nt: TGTGCCAGCAGTCAAGACACAATCAATCAGCCCCAGCATTTT; j_call: TRBJ1-5; d_call: .; clone_size: .; v_call: TRBV28
cdr3_aa: CASSGLAGPWETQYF; cdr3_nt: TGTGCCAGCAGCGGACTAGCGGGGCCCTGGGAGACCCAGTACTTC; j_call: TRBJ2-5; d_call: TRBD2; clone_size: .; v_call: TRBV6-6
cdr3_aa: CASSLVVDYGYTF; cdr3_nt: TGTGCCAGCAGCTTAGTAGTTGACTATGGCTACACCTTC; j_call: TRBJ1-2; d_call: .; clone_size: .; v_call: TRBV7-9
cdr3_aa: CASSLGLAGSYEQYF; cdr3_nt: TGTGCCAGCAGCTTAGGACTAGCGGGGTCGTACGAGCAGTACTTC; j_call: TRBJ2-7; d_call: TRBD2; clone_size: .; v_call: TRBV13
cdr3_aa: CASSLGESVGYTF; cdr3_nt: TGTGCCAGCAGCCTTGGGGAGAGTGTTGGCTACACCTTC; j_call: TRBJ1-2; d_call: .; clone_size: .; v_call: TRBV13
cdr3_aa: CAWSDPRRSYGYTF; cdr3_nt: TGTGCCTGGAGTGATCCCAGGAGAAGCTATGGCTACACCTTC; j_call: TRBJ1-2; d_call: .; clone_size: .; v_call: TRBV30
cdr3_aa: CASSQVVGPDTEAFF; cdr3_nt: TGCGCCAGCAGCCAAGTCGTAGGGCCTGACACTGAAGCTTTCTTT; j_call: TRBJ1-1; d_call: .; clone_size: few; v_call: TRBV4-3
cdr3_aa: CASSYWRGGLPGELFF; cdr3_nt: TGTGCCAGCAGTTACTGGCGCGGGGGGCTCCCCGGGGAGCTGTTTTTT; j_call: TRBJ2-2; d_call: TRBD2; clone_size: few; v_call: TRBV6-6
cdr3_aa: CASSQDLDERGGELFF; cdr3_nt: TGCGCCAGCAGCCAAGATCTGGACGAACGCGGGGGGGAGCTGTTTTTT; j_call: TRBJ2-2; d_call: .; clone_size: .; v_call: TRBV4-1
cdr3_aa: CASSFGQGGYNEQFF; cdr3_nt: TGTGCCAGCAGTTTTGGACAGGGAGGATACAATGAGCAGTTCTTC; j_call: TRBJ2-1; d_call: TRBD1; clone_size: .; v_call: TRBV27
cdr3_aa: CASSLGGRVQETQYF; cdr3_nt: TGTGCCAGCAGCTTAGGGGGACGGGTCCAAGAGACCCAGTACTTC; j_call: TRBJ2-5; d_call: .; clone_size: few; v_call: TRBV7-8
cdr3_aa: CSGQTDRGAYGYTF; cdr3_nt: TGCAGCGGCCAAACCGACAGGGGGGCCTATGGCTACACCTTC; j_call: TRBJ1-2; d_call: TRBD1; clone_size: few; v_call: TRBV29-1
cdr3_aa: CAWSVMENGYGYTF; cdr3_nt: TGTGCCTGGAGTGTAATGGAGAATGGCTATGGCTACACCTTC; j_call: TRBJ1-2; d_call: .; clone_size: .; v_call: TRBV30